Following are 17 T cell receptor beta chains from one sample sequenced in a study of blood T cell repertoires in COVID-19. Some clones are missing from TCRdb's copy, which holds only in-frame ones; the method was immunoSEQ multiplex PCR. Of 200,000 to 250,000 clones in the sample, about 82% were seen once. What was sequenced was peripheral blood. The receptors here all came from a woman between 65 and 79 years old with COVID-19, enrolled during active disease.

This clone was seen once. The CDR3 DNA sequence: TGTGCCAGTAGTTGGGGCAGGGAAAACACCATATATTTT. It codes for CASSWGRENTIYF. The gene calls are TRBV19 and TRBJ1-3; D may be TRBD1 (5 bases). The germline V gene encodes CDR1 LNHDA and CDR2 SQIVND (reference sequence). V was trimmed by 5 bases and J by 6 bases, leaving 11 bases between them. This CDR3 is 13 amino acids long.

This chain links TRBV5-6 with TRBJ1-5, with D possibly TRBD1 on 6 matching bases. Per the germline V gene, CDR1 is SGHDT and CDR2 is YYEEEE. The CDR3 extends over 15 amino acids. Trimming left V 4 bases short and J 4 bases short, with 15 bases between. CDR3 sequence reads: CASSRTGSRNQPQHF. The DNA of the CDR3 is TGTGCCAGCAGCAGAACAGGGTCCCGAAATCAGCCCCAGCATTTT.

This clone came up once. A junction end diverges from the germline sequence, so it may reflect a read error. The chain couples TRBV5-4 to TRBJ2-7; D unclear. The CDR3 runs to 12 residues. Germline CDR1 and CDR2: SGHNT and YYREEE (reference sequence). Here the CDR3 DNA reads TGTGCCAGCAGCTTGGAGCGCCGGCCCCCGCACTTC. Protein product: CASSLERRPPHF.

The rearrangement joins TRBV19 to TRBJ1-5; D perhaps matches TRBD1 (5 bases). CDR3 size: 13 residues. Germline CDR1 and CDR2: LNHDA and SQIVND (reference sequence). V lost 3 bases and J 9 bases, leaving 12 bases between the germline ends. The CDR3 DNA reads TGTGCCAGTAGTATGGAAGGGGTTGGGCCCCAGCATTTT. It encodes CASSMEGVGPQHF.

The chain has TRBV14 and TRBJ1-1, with TRBD1 identical over 9 bases. The CDR3 runs to 14 residues. The germline V gene encodes CDR1 SGHDN and CDR2 FVKESK. Germline trimming cut 4 bases from V and 5 bases from J; bases unmatched to any gene: 5. CDR3 DNA sequence: TGTGCCAGCAGCCGACGGGACAGGGCGACTGAAGCTTTCTTT. Amino acid sequence: CASSRRDRATEAFF.

Only one count was recorded for this clone. The chain uses TRBV6-5 and TRBJ2-7, with 7 bases matching TRBD1. Germline V lookup: CDR1 MNHEY, CDR2 SVGAGI. Trimming removed 10 bases from V and 5 bases from J; junction bases left unmatched: 14. The CDR3 consists of 14 residues. CDR3 coding DNA: TGTGCCACCAGACCGGGACAGCCTTTGGACGAGCAGTACTTC. Amino acid sequence: CATRPGQPLDEQYF.

This chain links TRBV19 with TRBJ1-1; no firm D call. CDR1 and CDR2 (germline): LNHDA, SQIVND (reference sequence). The length of the CDR3 is 11 residues. V was pared by 2 bases and J by 5 bases, with 3 bases between. CDR3 nucleotides: TGTGCCAGTAGTATAACAACTGAAGCTTTCTTT. It codes for CASSITTEAFF. Drawing the rest from reference TRBV19 and TRBJ1-1, the complete variable domain is DGGITQSPKYLFRKEGQNVTLSCEQNLNHDAMYWYRQDPGQGLRLIYYSQIVNDFQKGDIAEGYSVSREKKESFPLTVTSAQKNPTAFYLCASSITTEAFFGQGTRLTVV.

The V call is TRBV2, the J call TRBJ1-2, with 8 bases matching TRBD1. This CDR3 spans 13 amino acids. The germline V gene encodes CDR1 SNHLY and CDR2 FYNNEI. V gave up 5 bases and J gave up 4 bases; unmatched junction bases: 3. Here the CDR3 reads CASSPGTGYGYTF. The CDR3 DNA follows: TGTGCCAGCAGTCCCGGGACAGGCTATGGCTACACCTTC.

Here the CDR3 DNA reads TGCGCCAGCAGCCAGAAGGGTAGCGACGGCACTGAAGCTTTCTTT. Protein product: CASSQKGSDGTEAFF. The V call is TRBV4-1, the J call TRBJ1-1; D call uncertain. Germline CDR1 reads MGHRA; CDR2 reads YSYEKL. There are 15 residues in the CDR3. The germline V and J ends were trimmed by 3 bases and 4 bases, with 15 bases remaining between them.

The gene calls are TRBV11-2 and TRBJ2-5; no firm D call. The CDR3 is made up of 16 amino acids. Germline V gene sequence: CDR1 SGHAT, CDR2 FQNNGV. The germline V and J ends were trimmed by 1 base and 2 bases, with 14 bases remaining between them. The CDR3 DNA reads as TGTGCCAGCAGCTTAGCGCTGCGGAAAGGACAAGAGACCCAGTACTTC. Its protein product is CASSLALRKGQETQYF.

The rearrangement uses TRBV28 and TRBJ1-1, with 9 nucleotides matching TRBD1. Trimming took 6 bases from V and 0 from J; bases not matched to a gene: 8. Per the germline V gene, CDR1 is MDHEN and CDR2 is SYDVKM. The CDR3 spans 16 residues. CDR3 in DNA: TGTGCCAGCAGGGGAGCGGGACAGGGTATGAACACTGAAGCTTTCTTT. Encoded protein: CASRGAGQGMNTEAFF.

The rearrangement links TRBV7-2 to TRBJ2-5, with D perhaps matching TRBD2 (6 bases). The CDR3 totals 14 residues. V lost 2 bases, J lost 0 bases, and 7 bases lay in between. Germline loops: CDR1 SGHTA, CDR2 FQGNSA. DNA for the CDR3: TGTGCCAGCAGCTTAAGCGGGTACCAAGAGACCCAGTACTTC. Translation: CASSLSGYQETQYF. The complete variable domain, with remaining parts taken from reference TRBV7-2 and TRBJ2-5, reads GAGVSQSPSNKVTEKGKDVELRCDPISGHTALYWYRQSLGQGLEFLIYFQGNSAPDKSGLPSDRFSAERTGGSVSTLTIQRTQQEDSAVYLCASSLSGYQETQYFGPGTRLLVL.

This chain connects TRBV5-1 to TRBJ1-1; the D gene is possibly TRBD1 (5 bases). CDR3 length: 14 amino acids. V was shortened by 2 bases and J by 3 bases, with 11 bases between the two germline ends. Germline CDR1 and CDR2: SGHRS and YFSETQ. This CDR3 is CASSFSGADTEAFF. The CDR3 DNA sequence: TGCGCCAGCAGCTTTTCTGGGGCGGACACTGAAGCTTTCTTT.

V is TRBV19 and J is TRBJ1-2, with TRBD1 identical over 7 bases. Germline loops: CDR1 LNHDA, CDR2 SQIVND (reference sequence). V dropped 6 bases and J dropped 7; count of bases not matched to a gene: 8. The length of the CDR3 is 13 residues. CDR3 DNA sequence: TGTGCCAGTAGCCCGACAGGGTTCGGTGGCTACACCTTC. Protein sequence: CASSPTGFGGYTF.

The chain employs TRBV4-1 and TRBJ1-1; TRBD1 is a possible D gene (5 bases). The ends were cut back, 1 base at V and 6 bases at J, with 15 bases in the middle. This CDR3 spans 15 amino acids. CDR1 is MGHRA, CDR2 YSYEKL, per germline. CDR3 in DNA: TGCGCCAGCAGCCAAGCCTATCTGACAGTCTCTGAAGCTTTCTTT. Its protein product is CASSQAYLTVSEAFF.

The chain links TRBV18 to TRBJ2-7; TRBD1 matches 10 bases. The CDR3 runs to 17 residues. V was clipped by 8 bases and J by 3 bases; unmatched bases: 16. Germline assignment: CDR1 KGHSH and CDR2 LQKENI. CDR3 DNA: TGTGCCAGCGGCCGGGGACAGGGGAGAGGGGTTAGCTACGAGCAGTACTTC. Translated: CASGRGQGRGVSYEQYF.

The J gene is TRBJ2-7, the V gene TRBV4-3; 8 bases match TRBD1. The J segment lost 2 bases and the V segment lost 0 bases, leaving 3 bases of the junction unmatched. This CDR3 has 15 residues. Per germline, CDR1 LGHNA and CDR2 YSLEER. This chain's CDR3 is CASSQEWTGPYEQYF. The DNA for the CDR3 is TGCGCCAGCAGCCAAGAATGGACAGGGCCCTACGAGCAGTACTTC.